The clone carrying this TCR beta chain occurred a few times. This record comes from a study of blood T cell repertoires in COVID-19. The CDR3 sequence is 17 residues long. Germline CDR1 is MGHRA and CDR2 is YSYEKL. The ends lost 3 bases at V and 7 bases at J; junction bases unmatched: 10. TCRdb's table, derived via immunoSEQ multiplex PCR, lists solely in-frame clones and lacks some. The sample records hundreds of thousands of clones, approximately 90% being singletons. The chain uses TRBV4-1 and TRBJ2-1, with 12 bases matching TRBD2. The receptor's source is a man between 25 and 39 years old who had recovered from COVID-19. Sequenced material: PBMCs or T cells enriched from blood (not recorded which). The CDR3 sequence: CASSHILAGGSRNEQFF. CDR3 nucleotides: TGCGCCAGCAGCCACATTCTAGCGGGAGGGTCGAGGAATGAGCAGTTCTTC.